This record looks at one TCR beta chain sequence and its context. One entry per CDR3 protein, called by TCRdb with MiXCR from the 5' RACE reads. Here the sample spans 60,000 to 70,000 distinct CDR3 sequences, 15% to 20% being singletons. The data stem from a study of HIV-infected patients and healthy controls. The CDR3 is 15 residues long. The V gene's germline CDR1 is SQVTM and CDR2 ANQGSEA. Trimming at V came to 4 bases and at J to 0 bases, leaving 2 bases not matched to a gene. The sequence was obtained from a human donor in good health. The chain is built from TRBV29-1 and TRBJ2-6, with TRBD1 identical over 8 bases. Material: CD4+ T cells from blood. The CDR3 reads CSVGTGSSGANVLTF. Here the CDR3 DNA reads TGCAGCGTTGGGACAGGGAGCTCTGGGGCCAACGTCCTGACTTTC.